This TCR beta chain emerged from a study of T cell responses to AZD1222 COVID-19 vaccine. A word on this clone: The antigen is undetermined.

The study's findings and limits: Recipients of AZD1222 seropositive at baseline numbered only 6 or 7. Most donors were white British and more were female, and clonal diversity was possibly underestimated. Elevations in Spike-specific TCR breadth and depth followed administration of two AZD1222 doses.

Libraries were prepared by immunoSEQ multiplex PCR; TCRdb keeps only in-frame clonotypes and omits some of them. The sample gives 90,000 to 150,000 clones, more than 85% of which show up once; 2.4% is in the top ten. V lost 1 base and J 3 bases, leaving 16 bases between the germline ends. This CDR3 has 17 residues. Germline assignment: CDR1 SEHNR and CDR2 FQNEAQ (reference sequence). The source is an adult in good health. The rearrangement joins TRBV7-9 to TRBJ1-3, with D possibly matching TRBD1 (5 bases). The starting material was peripheral blood, obtained on day 0 of AZD1222 vaccination. The CDR3 sequence: CASSLEVGAGSGNTIYF. The DNA for the CDR3 is TGTGCCAGCAGCTTAGAAGTCGGGGCAGGAAGTGGAAACACCATATATTTT.